Listed below are T cell receptor beta chains from one sample, sequenced in a study of blood T cell repertoires in COVID-19. Generated by immunoSEQ multiplex PCR, the TCRdb table keeps only in-frame clones and is missing some. The sample comprises 150,000 to 200,000 clones, 80% to 90% of which are singletons, and roughly 7.8% rests with the top ten. The sample consisted of peripheral blood. These TCRs come from a man aged 60 to 69 with acute or convalescent COVID-19. CDR3s include the opening cysteine and the closing phenylalanine or tryptophan. D genes are given only for firm matches. Not all rows give a size; the values are once, few, many and, for expanded clones, a class.

clone size: -; J gene: TRBJ2-3; D gene: -; V gene: TRBV7-2; CDR3 DNA: TGTGCCAGCAGCTTAGTAGGGGGGGCGGGAGTGGCAGATACGCAGTATTTT; CDR3 protein: CASSLVGGAGVADTQYF
clone size: -; J gene: TRBJ1-6; D gene: -; V gene: TRBV30; CDR3 DNA: TGTGCCTGGAGTGGGGGGGGGCGCGGATCACCCCTCCACTTT; CDR3 protein: CAWSGGGRGSPLHF
clone size: -; J gene: TRBJ1-2; D gene: -; V gene: TRBV4-1; CDR3 DNA: TGCGCCAGCAGCCAAGAGTTTTCCGGCAGGCGTTATAACTATGGCTACACCTTC; CDR3 protein: CASSQEFSGRRYNYGYTF
clone size: -; J gene: TRBJ1-2; D gene: TRBD1; V gene: TRBV6-5; CDR3 DNA: TGTGCCAGCAGTTACTCGACAGGGGGCTTCTATGGCTACACCTTC; CDR3 protein: CASSYSTGGFYGYTF
clone size: few; J gene: TRBJ2-7; D gene: -; V gene: TRBV30; CDR3 DNA: TGTGCCTGGAGTGTACGCAGGGCCCCTACGGAGCAGTACTTC; CDR3 protein: CAWSVRRAPTEQYF
clone size: -; J gene: TRBJ1-1; D gene: -; V gene: TRBV18; CDR3 DNA: TGTGCCAGCTCATCTACAGCGAACACTGAAGCTTTCTTT; CDR3 protein: CASSSTANTEAFF
clone size: few; J gene: TRBJ1-2; D gene: -; V gene: TRBV5-1; CDR3 DNA: TGCGCCAGCAGCTTAGAGGGTGCCTATGGCTACACCTTC; CDR3 protein: CASSLEGAYGYTF
clone size: -; J gene: TRBJ1-3; D gene: -; V gene: TRBV28; CDR3 DNA: TGTGCCAGCAGTGCGGGGGGAGACTCTGGAAACACCATATATTTT; CDR3 protein: CASSAGGDSGNTIYF
clone size: -; J gene: TRBJ2-3; D gene: TRBD1; V gene: TRBV29-1; CDR3 DNA: TGCAGCGTTAACCCAGGGGGCACGACAGATACGCAGTATTTT; CDR3 protein: CSVNPGGTTDTQYF
clone size: -; J gene: TRBJ1-2; D gene: -; V gene: TRBV2; CDR3 DNA: TGTGCCAGCAGTGTGGGGCCGAACTATGGCTACACCTTC; CDR3 protein: CASSVGPNYGYTF
clone size: -; J gene: TRBJ2-7; D gene: TRBD1; V gene: TRBV29-1; CDR3 DNA: TGCAGCGTTGATTCTGGACAGGCCGACTACGAGCAGTACTTC; CDR3 protein: CSVDSGQADYEQYF
clone size: once; J gene: TRBJ1-2; D gene: TRBD1; V gene: TRBV28; CDR3 DNA: TGTGCCAGCAGTTTAGAGCAGGGGGCCGGAGGCTACACCTTC; CDR3 protein: CASSLEQGAGGYTF
clone size: -; J gene: TRBJ1-1; D gene: TRBD1; V gene: TRBV28; CDR3 DNA: TGTGCCAGCAGTTTCCCAGGGGGCGAAACTTTCTTT; CDR3 protein: CASSFPGGETFF
clone size: -; J gene: TRBJ2-7; D gene: TRBD1; V gene: TRBV6-4; CDR3 DNA: TGTGCCAGCAGTGCTGGGACAGGGGATAGCAAAACCTACGAGCAGTACTTC; CDR3 protein: CASSAGTGDSKTYEQYF
clone size: -; J gene: TRBJ2-2; D gene: TRBD2; V gene: TRBV25-1; CDR3 DNA: TGTGCCAGCAGTGGCTGGGGGGGTGGCACCGGGGAGCTGTTTTTT; CDR3 protein: CASSGWGGGTGELFF
clone size: once; J gene: TRBJ2-1; D gene: -; V gene: TRBV6-2/TRBV6-3; CDR3 DNA: TGTGCCAGCAGTTACTCGATGCGTAACCGATACAATGAGCAGTTCTTC; CDR3 protein: CASSYSMRNRYNEQFF
clone size: -; J gene: TRBJ1-5; D gene: TRBD1; V gene: TRBV5-1; CDR3 DNA: TGCGCCAGCAGCCCGGGACAGGGGGCTGGCCAGCCCCAGCATTTT; CDR3 protein: CASSPGQGAGQPQHF
clone size: -; J gene: TRBJ2-3; D gene: -; V gene: TRBV6-5; CDR3 DNA: TGTGCCAGCACCAGGACTGAGGCAGATACGCAGTATTTT; CDR3 protein: CASTRTEADTQYF
clone size: -; J gene: TRBJ2-1; D gene: -; V gene: TRBV11-2; CDR3 DNA: TGTGCCAGCAGCCCGACTAGTTTATCCTACAATGAGCAGTTCTTC; CDR3 protein: CASSPTSLSYNEQFF
clone size: -; J gene: TRBJ2-5; D gene: TRBD1; V gene: TRBV7-8; CDR3 DNA: TGTGCCAGCAGCTCCCGCCGGGACAGCAACCAAGAGACCCAGTACTTC; CDR3 protein: CASSSRRDSNQETQYF
clone size: -; J gene: TRBJ2-1; D gene: -; V gene: TRBV5-1; CDR3 DNA: TGCGCCAGCAGCTTAGACGGGACACTGGAGCAGTTCTTC; CDR3 protein: CASSLDGTLEQFF
clone size: once; J gene: TRBJ2-7; D gene: TRBD2; V gene: TRBV10-3; CDR3 DNA: TGTGCCAGTAGGACTAGCGGGACTGGCTCGCCCTACGAGCAGTACTTC; CDR3 protein: CASRTSGTGSPYEQYF
clone size: -; J gene: TRBJ1-1; D gene: -; V gene: TRBV2; CDR3 DNA: TGTGCCAGCGGGACCTTCTCCGGGCAAACCACAGGGACTGAAGCTTTCTTT; CDR3 protein: CASGTFSGQTTGTEAFF
clone size: -; J gene: TRBJ1-6; D gene: -; V gene: TRBV7-8; CDR3 DNA: TGTGCCAGCAGCTTAGTTGCACACACGAATTCACCCCTCCACTTT; CDR3 protein: CASSLVAHTNSPLHF
clone size: -; J gene: TRBJ2-7; D gene: TRBD2; V gene: TRBV6-1; CDR3 DNA: TGTGCCAGCAGTGAAGCGCTTCGGAGTAGCGGGACGACCTACGAGCAGTACTTC; CDR3 protein: CASSEALRSSGTTYEQYF
clone size: once; J gene: TRBJ2-7; D gene: TRBD1; V gene: TRBV10-2; CDR3 DNA: TGCGCCAGCAGTGACGGACAGGGACCATACGAGCAGTACTTC; CDR3 protein: CASSDGQGPYEQYF
clone size: -; J gene: TRBJ2-1; D gene: TRBD1; V gene: TRBV3-1/TRBV3-2; CDR3 DNA: TGTGCCAGCAGCGGCCGGGACAGGGGTACCCTCAATGAGCAGTTCTTC; CDR3 protein: CASSGRDRGTLNEQFF
clone size: -; J gene: TRBJ2-1; D gene: -; V gene: TRBV27; CDR3 DNA: TGTGCCAGCACGCAGTTTAATGAGCAGTTCTTC; CDR3 protein: CASTQFNEQFF
clone size: -; J gene: TRBJ2-3; D gene: -; V gene: TRBV5-1; CDR3 DNA: TGCGCCAGCAGCTTCGGTCAAAGTGCAGATACGCAGTATTTT; CDR3 protein: CASSFGQSADTQYF
clone size: -; J gene: TRBJ2-2; D gene: -; V gene: TRBV7-9; CDR3 DNA: TGTGCCAGCAACCCTGGAGGAGGGGCCGGGGAGCTGTTTTTT; CDR3 protein: CASNPGGGAGELFF
clone size: -; J gene: TRBJ2-7; D gene: -; V gene: TRBV24-1; CDR3 DNA: TGTGCCACCAGTGACACCAGCGGGCCAGGGTACGAGCAGTACTTC; CDR3 protein: CATSDTSGPGYEQYF
clone size: -; J gene: TRBJ1-3; D gene: -; V gene: TRBV11-2; CDR3 DNA: TGTGCCAGCAGCTTAGTCCGGTTCCCCTCTGGAAACACCATATATTTT; CDR3 protein: CASSLVRFPSGNTIYF
clone size: -; J gene: TRBJ2-5; D gene: TRBD1; V gene: TRBV11-2; CDR3 DNA: TGTGCCAGCAGCGGGAGACAGGGCCGGGAGACCCAGTACTTC; CDR3 protein: CASSGRQGRETQYF
clone size: -; J gene: TRBJ2-2; D gene: TRBD2; V gene: TRBV28; CDR3 DNA: TGTGCCAGCAGTTTGGCTAGCGGGAGGGACACCGGGGAGCTGTTTTTT; CDR3 protein: CASSLASGRDTGELFF
clone size: -; J gene: TRBJ2-1; D gene: -; V gene: TRBV19; CDR3 DNA: TGTGCCAGTAGGCGGCAGTCCTACAATGAGCAGTTCTTC; CDR3 protein: CASRRQSYNEQFF
clone size: -; J gene: TRBJ2-2; D gene: -; V gene: TRBV4-1; CDR3 DNA: TGCGCCAGCACCCAGTCTGGACTATACACCGGGGAGCTGTTTTTT; CDR3 protein: CASTQSGLYTGELFF
clone size: -; J gene: TRBJ2-7; D gene: TRBD1; V gene: TRBV6-5; CDR3 DNA: TGTGCCAGCAGTCCCGGGACAGGGAGGCGCGAGCAGTACTTC; CDR3 protein: CASSPGTGRREQYF
clone size: many; J gene: TRBJ2-5; D gene: -; V gene: TRBV5-1; CDR3 DNA: TGCGCCAGCAGCTTGGTTGGGACAGCCGGGGAGGCCCAGTACTTC; CDR3 protein: CASSLVGTAGEAQYF
clone size: -; J gene: TRBJ1-5; D gene: -; V gene: TRBV30; CDR3 DNA: TGTGCCTGGAGTGCCGCGGGGCCCTGGAATCAGCCCCAGCATTTT; CDR3 protein: CAWSAAGPWNQPQHF
clone size: -; J gene: TRBJ1-1; D gene: -; V gene: TRBV19; CDR3 DNA: TGTGCCAGTAGTATAAACAGGGCAACGAACACTGAAGCTTTCTTT; CDR3 protein: CASSINRATNTEAFF
clone size: -; J gene: TRBJ2-2; D gene: -; V gene: TRBV5-5; CDR3 DNA: TGTGCCAGCAGCCCCCCCTCGAACACCGGGGAGCTGTTTTTT; CDR3 protein: CASSPPSNTGELFF
clone size: few; J gene: TRBJ1-4; D gene: TRBD1; V gene: TRBV11-1; CDR3 DNA: TGTGCCAGCAGCCGGACAGGGGAGGACGAAAAACTGTTTTTT; CDR3 protein: CASSRTGEDEKLFF